Each of the 25 T cell receptor beta chains below was sequenced from the same sample in a study of shared clonotypes between healthy human individuals. Some clones are missing from TCRdb's copy, which holds only in-frame ones; the method was immunoSEQ multiplex PCR. Among around 700,000 clones listed, 74% were seen once. The sample taken for sequencing was memory CD4+ T cells sorted from blood. Subset reported: CD45RA-negative fraction. The receptors come from a woman between 25 and 40 years old in good health.

This clone was recorded only once. The V gene is TRBV11-2, the J gene TRBJ1-5; D is uncertain. This CDR3 comprises 15 residues. V was cut by 3 bases and J by 2 bases, with 11 bases left in between. The V gene's germline CDR1 is SGHAT and CDR2 FQNNGV. The CDR3, as DNA: TGTGCCAGCAGCTTGAGTGGCGGGGGCAATCAGCCCCAGCATTTT. Its translation is CASSLSGGGNQPQHF.

This clone was seen more than once but under ten times. This chain joins TRBV6-5 and TRBJ2-5; D possibly corresponds to TRBD2 (5 bases). Per the germline V gene, CDR1 is MNHEY and CDR2 is SVGAGI. V was shortened by 6 bases and J by 8 bases, with 16 bases between the two germline ends. This CDR3 comprises 13 residues. CDR3 DNA sequence: TGTGCCAGCAGGCTTACTAGTCAAGGAACCCAGTACTTC. It is translated as CASRLTSQGTQYF.

The rearrangement links TRBV5-4 to TRBJ2-3; 7 bases map to TRBD2. The CDR3 length is 15 residues. CDR1 is SGHNT and CDR2 is YYREEE in the germline V gene (reference sequence). Trimming at V came to 4 bases and at J to 1 base, leaving 6 bases not matched to a gene. The CDR3 DNA is TGTGCCAGCAGCCCGGGCGGGAGAGGCACAGATACGCAGTATTTT. Protein product: CASSPGGRGTDTQYF.

The chain recombines TRBV28 with TRBJ1-2; 8 bases agree with TRBD1. The CDR3 is made up of 14 amino acids. Germline CDR1 is MDHEN and CDR2 is SYDVKM. V lost 5 bases, J lost 5 bases, and 7 bases stayed unmatched. The CDR3, as DNA: TGTGCCAGCAGTATCGGACAGGGACTTTATGGCTACACCTTC. It specifies CASSIGQGLYGYTF.

The J gene is TRBJ2-7, the V gene TRBV28, with 7 bases matching TRBD1. Losses at the gene ends were 8 bases for V and 2 bases for J; bases not matched to a gene: 6. Per the germline V gene, CDR1 is MDHEN and CDR2 is SYDVKM. This CDR3 is 13 amino acids long. The CDR3 coding sequence is TGTGCCAGCCACCGGGACAGTACCTACGAGCAGTACTTC. This translates into CASHRDSTYEQYF.

V gene TRBV11-2 combines with J gene TRBJ2-7; a possible D gene is TRBD2 (6 bases). Germline loops: CDR1 SGHAT, CDR2 FQNNGV. Trimming removed 2 bases at V and 0 bases at J, with 17 bases between. This CDR3 spans 17 amino acids. The CDR3 coding sequence is TGTGCCAGCAGCTTAATGGGGACTCTCACCCTCTCCTACGAGCAGTACTTC. Translation gives CASSLMGTLTLSYEQYF.

V is TRBV6-1 and J is TRBJ2-3; D gene unclear. Germline values: CDR1 MNHNS, CDR2 SASEGT. V was pared by 1 base and J by 0 bases, with 8 bases between. The length of the CDR3 is 15 residues. In DNA, the CDR3 is TGTGCCAGCAGTGAAGGCTCCAGCAGCACAGATACGCAGTATTTT. Translation gives CASSEGSSSTDTQYF.

Many counts were recorded for this clone. The chain links TRBV7-6 to TRBJ1-1; 8 positions match TRBD1. The CDR3 sequence is 16 residues long. The germline V gene has CDR1 SGHVS and CDR2 FNYEAQ. V lost 5 bases, J lost 0 bases, and 8 bases stayed unmatched. CDR3 sequence (DNA): TGTGCCAGCAGCCCGCAGGGGGCGGGAATGAACACTGAAGCTTTCTTT. The encoded protein is CASSPQGAGMNTEAFF.

The chain links TRBV18 to TRBJ1-1; TRBD1 is a possible D gene (5 bases). Trimming removed 1 base from V and 0 bases from J, with 9 bases in between. Per germline, CDR1 KGHSH and CDR2 LQKENI. CDR3 length: 15 residues. The CDR3 sequence is CASSPRSGMNTEAFF. For the CDR3, the DNA is TGTGCCAGCTCACCACGGTCAGGGATGAACACTGAAGCTTTCTTT. The full variable domain, in which reference TRBV18 and TRBJ1-1 provide the parts outside the CDR3, is NAGVMQNPRHLVRRRGQEARLRCSPMKGHSHVYWYRQLPEEGLKFMVYLQKENIIDESGMPKERFSAEFPKEGPSILRIQQVVRGDSAAYFCASSPRSGMNTEAFFGQGTRLTVV.

J is TRBJ2-2 and V is TRBV7-2; D ambiguous. Germline CDR1 is SGHTA and CDR2 is FQGNSA. The CDR3 is made up of 14 amino acids. The ends were cut back, 2 bases at V and 5 bases at J, with 9 bases in the middle. The chain's CDR3 is CASSLIQKTGELFF. The CDR3 DNA follows: TGTGCCAGCAGCTTAATCCAGAAGACCGGGGAGCTGTTTTTT.

This chain joins TRBV14 and TRBJ2-3, with 9 bases that match TRBD2. The CDR3 spans 15 residues. The V segment lost 2 bases and the J segment 9 bases; nucleotides outside the gene matches: 9. CDR1 is SGHDN, CDR2 FVKESK, per germline. The CDR3 nucleotides read TGTGCCAGCAGCCAATTGGGGACTAGCACCAAGACGCAGTATTTT. Its translation: CASSQLGTSTKTQYF.

The chain has TRBV18 and TRBJ2-1, with D perhaps TRBD2 (6 bases). CDR3 length: 14 residues. Germline V gene sequence: CDR1 KGHSH, CDR2 LQKENI. Trimming took off 6 bases at V and 7 bases at J, with 16 bases between the two ends. CDR3 coding DNA: TGTGCCAGCTCCCGTCCGGGACTCGGGAATGAGCAGTTCTTC. It translates to CASSRPGLGNEQFF.

For this clone: A read error may produce the germline difference seen at one junction end. The rearrangement links TRBV6-1 to TRBJ1-1; D remains ambiguous. This CDR3 comprises 15 residues. Germline V gives CDR1 MNHNS, CDR2 SASEGT. CDR3: CASSEAHGVPHLPSF. As DNA, the CDR3 is TGTGCCAGCAGTGAAGCGCATGGAGTCCCGCACCTACCCTCATTT.

The chain combines TRBV19 with TRBJ2-1, with 8 positions matching TRBD2. Germline assignment: CDR1 LNHDA and CDR2 SQIVND (reference sequence). The CDR3 consists of 12 residues. J lost 6 bases, V lost 9 bases, and 4 bases had no gene match. This chain's CDR3 is CASGRAVNEQFF. The CDR3 DNA reads as TGTGCCAGCGGGAGGGCCGTCAATGAGCAGTTCTTC. The whole variable domain, filled in from reference TRBV19 and TRBJ2-1, reads DGGITQSPKYLFRKEGQNVTLSCEQNLNHDAMYWYRQDPGQGLRLIYYSQIVNDFQKGDIAEGYSVSREKKESFPLTVTSAQKNPTAFYLCASGRAVNEQFFGPGTRLTVL.

The chain has TRBV10-3 and TRBJ1-2; D unresolved. Germline lookup yields CDR1 ENHRY and CDR2 SYGVKD. This CDR3 spans 14 amino acids. V lost 7 bases to trimming and J lost 2 bases, with 14 bases between them. Here the CDR3 DNA reads TGTGCCATCAACGCGAGACACGGCAACTATGGCTACACCTTC. Amino acids: CAINARHGNYGYTF.

This chain connects TRBV9 to TRBJ2-1, with TRBD2 identical over 10 bases. CDR1 and CDR2 from the germline V gene are SGDLS and YYNGEE. J gave up 6 bases and V 4 bases, and 16 bases lay outside the gene matches. The CDR3 consists of 18 residues. The CDR3 nucleotides read TGTGCCAGCAGCTCACTTCCCTGGGGGACTAGCGCTGGCAATGAGCAGTTCTTC. Protein product: CASSSLPWGTSAGNEQFF.

CDR3 coding DNA: TGTGCCAGCAGCTTAGACAGTCTTAGCAATCAGCCCCAGCATTTT. This gives the protein CASSLDSLSNQPQHF. The genes are TRBV7-3 and TRBJ1-5, with D possibly TRBD1 on 5 matching bases. The ends were cut back, 2 bases at V and 0 bases at J, with 8 bases in the middle. The CDR3 spans 15 residues. Per the germline V gene, CDR1 is SGHTA and CDR2 is FQGTGA.

The genes are TRBV7-6 and TRBJ2-7, with D unclear. CDR1 SGHVS and CDR2 FNYEAQ come from the germline V gene. V dropped 4 bases and J dropped 5 bases, with 12 bases sitting between them. The CDR3 runs 13 residues. The CDR3 loop reads CASSYRAADEQYF. The CDR3 bases are TGTGCCAGCAGCTACCGGGCCGCCGACGAGCAGTACTTC. The full variable domain, in which reference TRBV7-6 and TRBJ2-7 provide the parts outside the CDR3, is GAGVSQSPRYKVTKRGQDVALRCDPISGHVSLYWYRQALGQGPEFLTYFNYEAQQDKSGLPNDRFSAERPEGSISTLTIQRTEQRDSAMYRCASSYRAADEQYFGPGTRLTVT.

V and J are TRBV19 and TRBJ1-4; perhaps TRBD1 as D (5 bases). Germline loops: CDR1 LNHDA, CDR2 SQIVND (reference sequence). V was pared by 9 bases and J by 10 bases, with 15 bases between. The CDR3 runs to 12 residues. CDR3 sequence (DNA): TGTGCCAGCAGACAGCCAAAGGGAAAACTGTTTTTT. Its protein is CASRQPKGKLFF.

The chain's CDR3 is CASSQAGGTSGETQYF. The CDR3 DNA reads TGCGCCAGCAGCCAAGCGGGGGGGACTAGCGGAGAGACCCAGTACTTC. The chain combines TRBV4-1 with TRBJ2-5; TRBD2 aligns across 11 bases. V shed 1 base, J shed 4 bases, and the junction held 5 bases outside the gene matches. Germline V CDR1 and CDR2: MGHRA, YSYEKL. There are 16 residues in the CDR3.

The chain uses TRBV11-2 and TRBJ1-5, with D unresolved. The ends were cut back, 3 bases at V and 3 bases at J, with 12 bases in the middle. Looked up from germline, CDR1 is SGHAT and CDR2 is FQNNGV. This CDR3 has 15 residues. The CDR3 sequence is CASSLLGGPNQPQHF. CDR3 bases: TGTGCCAGCAGCTTGTTGGGAGGGCCCAATCAGCCCCAGCATTTT.

V is TRBV28 and J is TRBJ1-1, with D possibly being TRBD1 (5 bases). Germline values: CDR1 MDHEN, CDR2 SYDVKM. The ends were cut back, 4 bases at V and 10 bases at J, with 16 bases in the middle. The CDR3 sequence is 13 residues long. The CDR3 coding sequence is TGTGCCAGCAGTTCTCCAGGGAGAGGTGGAGCTTTCTTT. This translates into CASSSPGRGGAFF.

This sequence joins TRBV6-1 and TRBJ1-5; 8 nucleotides agree with TRBD1. The J segment lost 7 bases and the V segment lost 2 bases, leaving 7 bases of the junction unmatched. The germline gives CDR1 MNHNS, CDR2 SASEGT. The CDR3 length is 15 residues. The chain's CDR3 is CASSEPGQGGQPQHF. The CDR3 DNA sequence: TGTGCCAGCAGTGAACCAGGACAGGGTGGACAGCCCCAGCATTTT.

In its sample, this clone was seen once. V gene TRBV7-8 combines with J gene TRBJ2-1; TRBD2 matches at 10 bases. CDR1 and CDR2 (germline): SGHVS, FQNEAQ. The CDR3 loop spans 19 amino acids. V lost 2 bases, J lost 7 bases, and 17 bases stayed unmatched. The CDR3 here is CASSLLQLAGFYFGNEQFF. DNA of the CDR3: TGTGCCAGCAGCTTACTCCAACTAGCGGGGTTTTATTTTGGTAATGAGCAGTTCTTC. Full variable domain (remainder filled in from reference TRBV7-8 and TRBJ2-1): GAGVSQSPRYKVAKRGQDVALRCDPISGHVSLFWYQQALGQGPEFLTYFQNEAQLDKSGLPSDRFFAERPEGSVSTLKIQRTQQEDSAVYLCASSLLQLAGFYFGNEQFFGPGTRLTVL.

The table lists this clone with a few counts. The V gene is TRBV20-1, the J gene TRBJ2-1; TRBD2 might be the D (6 bases). Germline V gives CDR1 DFQATT, CDR2 SNEGSKA (reference sequence). Trimming pared 6 bases from V and 7 bases from J, leaving 10 bases between. This CDR3 is built from 11 residues. CDR3 amino acids: CSAYGGNEQFF. The CDR3 DNA is TGCAGTGCCTACGGGGGAAATGAGCAGTTCTTC.